Listed below are T cell receptor beta chains from one sample, sequenced in a study of T-cell reconstitution after alpha-beta-depleted transplantation in children. TCRdb ran MiXCR on the PCR reads and lists one entry per CDR3 protein. The sample includes more than 550,000 distinct CDR3 sequences, more than 9% of them seen just once. This sample comprised PBMCs from the stem cell graft donor, obtained from the stem cell graft. All receptors derive from a human donor who donated a stem cell graft to a child with acute myeloid leukemia. Each CDR3 is given without its conserved first and last residue. Fields, in order: V gene, J gene, CDR3 protein.

TRBV4-3	TRBJ2-1	ASSQVMGFSSYNEQF
TRBV20-1	TRBJ1-1	SAQRGRLDTEAF
TRBV12-3/TRBV12-4	TRBJ2-7	ASSWTGGREQY
TRBV7-9	TRBJ2-7	ASSSRDSGSYEQY
TRBV9	TRBJ2-7	ASSVEPGPEQY
TRBV4-2	TRBJ2-1	ASSQRGLAGGPSAHNEQF
TRBV29-1	TRBJ2-1	SVVSGQHYYNEQF
TRBV6-1	TRBJ2-3	ASKASGVTDTQY
TRBV12-3/TRBV12-4	TRBJ2-5	ASSPYAGTGGETQY
TRBV29-1	TRBJ1-3	SVVTRGENTIY
TRBV7-2	TRBJ2-1	ASSPLPRLAGGPRTYNEQF
TRBV18	TRBJ2-2	ASSQREGNTGELF
TRBV10-3	TRBJ2-2	AISEWTGASGELF
TRBV28	TRBJ2-1	ASSSRTHQQF
TRBV20-1	TRBJ2-2	SADIGGPNTGELF
TRBV7-2	TRBJ2-7	ASKLIPRRAASYEQY
TRBV7-6	TRBJ1-3	AVRGFSGNTIY
TRBV12-3/TRBV12-4	TRBJ1-2	ASSPHRTGYGYT
TRBV7-9	TRBJ2-5	ASSFFADQETQY
TRBV20-1	TRBJ2-7	SARSSSPGRETEQY
TRBV20-1	TRBJ1-1	SAPLPGQPNTEAF
TRBV6-2/TRBV6-3	TRBJ2-1	ASSKGGFDNEQF
TRBV6-5	TRBJ1-6	ASSSSSTEGSPLH
TRBV20-1	TRBJ1-1	SARDQTGLPKEAF
TRBV7-2	TRBJ1-4	ASSPNPTLNEKLF
TRBV20-1	TRBJ2-7	SARDLSGSTHEQY
TRBV20-1	TRBJ2-5	SARYGLAGGLEETQY
TRBV6-4	TRBJ2-2	ASSGHTSFGTGELF
TRBV29-1	TRBJ1-4	SGLTGVNEKLF
TRBV15	TRBJ1-1	ATSRETGLNTEAF
TRBV5-6	TRBJ2-5	ASRITGPGTQY